This TCR beta chain was profiled in a study of Ad26.COV2.S vaccination and SARS-CoV-2 variants. As to treatment: roughly 18 received Ad26.COV2.S at low or high dose, single or two shots; roughly five received placebo; per-sample allocation not given. Day 63 after the first injection of vaccine or placebo was the sampling time. The data were produced by immunoSEQ multiplex PCR, yet TCRdb's version contains in-frame clones alone and is incomplete. The table includes about 370,000 clones, less than 90% detected once. V was cut by 5 bases and J by 4 bases, with 11 bases left in between. The CDR3 loop spans 13 amino acids. Germline loops: CDR1 LNHDA, CDR2 SQIVND (reference sequence).

The sequenced sample was peripheral blood, obtained in a trial of Ad26.COV2.S vaccine versus placebo. The sequence was collected from a person between 18 and 65 years old who received the Ad26.COV2.S COVID-19 vaccine or a placebo. The chain recombines TRBV19 with TRBJ1-1, with D tentatively TRBD1 (5 bases). The CDR3 region is CASSRGERTEAFF. As DNA, the CDR3 is TGTGCCAGTAGTCGGGGGGAGCGCACTGAAGCTTTCTTT.